These 27 T cell receptor beta chains were sequenced from one sample in a study of T-cell memory formation after mild COVID-19. TCRdb reprocessed the 5' RACE reads with MiXCR, giving one entry per CDR3 protein. The table includes 200,000 or so distinct CDR3 sequences, approximately 20% detected once. Sequenced input: PBMCs or a T cell subset sorted from them (not recorded which). These TCRs come from an adult woman who had mild COVID-19 (a few samples of this study predate the infection). Cell type and time point are not known.

The rearrangement uses TRBV6-5 and TRBJ2-7; 8 nucleotides match TRBD1. The CDR3 spans 14 residues. Per the germline V gene, CDR1 is MNHEY and CDR2 is SVGAGI. Germline trimming cut 5 bases from V and 0 bases from J; bases unmatched to any gene: 3. The chain's CDR3 is CASSPTGDSYEQYF. CDR3 in DNA: TGTGCCAGCAGTCCGACAGGGGACTCCTACGAGCAGTACTTC.

The genes are TRBV6-5 and TRBJ1-2; D is ambiguous. There are 12 residues in the CDR3. Trimming left V 2 bases short and J 8 bases short, with 9 bases between. In germline, CDR1 is MNHEY, CDR2 SVGAGI. The CDR3 DNA is TGTGCCAGCAGTTACAAAGGGAAGGGCTACACCTTC. Encoded protein: CASSYKGKGYTF.

The V and J genes are TRBV5-1 and TRBJ1-1; tentative D call: TRBD1 (5 bases). The CDR3 contains 15 residues. Trimming left V 5 bases short and J 5 bases short, with 19 bases between. Germline values: CDR1 SGHRS, CDR2 YFSETQ. CDR3 sequence (DNA): TGCGCCAGCAGAGGGAGGGGCGAGGTTAGGACTGAAGCTTTCTTT. This sequence encodes CASRGRGEVRTEAFF. Looking up the rest from reference TRBV5-1 and TRBJ1-1 gives the full variable domain: KAGVTQTPRYLIKTRGQQVTLSCSPISGHRSVSWYQQTPGQGLQFLFEYFSETQRNKGNFPGRFSGRQFSNSRSEMNVSTLELGDSALYLCASRGRGEVRTEAFFGQGTRLTVV.

There are a few counts of this clonotype. The chain joins TRBV2 to TRBJ1-3; D uncertain. The CDR3 runs 13 residues. The V gene's germline CDR1 is SNHLY and CDR2 FYNNEI. V lost 4 bases to trimming and J lost 7 bases, with 11 bases between them. The CDR3 loop reads CASSALVWNTIYF. The CDR3 bases are TGTGCCAGCAGTGCATTGGTTTGGAACACCATATATTTT.

The V call is TRBV12-3 or TRBV12-4, the J call TRBJ1-5, with D perhaps matching TRBD1 (6 bases). The CDR3 runs to 15 residues. Trimming took 3 bases from V and 0 from J, leaving 9 bases between them. CDR3 sequence: CASSFQGLSNQPQHF. The CDR3 DNA reads as TGTGCCAGCAGTTTCCAGGGGCTTAGCAATCAGCCCCAGCATTTT.

This chain joins TRBV25-1 and TRBJ2-1; 7 bases agree with TRBD2. Germline CDR1 MGHDK, CDR2 SYGVNS. The V and J ends lost 2 bases and 9 bases, in that order; junction bases with no gene match: 10. CDR3 length: 15 residues. CDR3 residues: CASSEGPERDLEQFF. The CDR3 DNA reads as TGTGCCAGCAGTGAAGGTCCTGAGCGGGATCTTGAGCAGTTCTTC.

This clonotype appeared a few times. The chain carries TRBV7-2 and TRBJ2-5; 8 bases agree with TRBD1. From germline, CDR1 is SGHTA and CDR2 FQGNSA. This CDR3 is 15 amino acids long. With V trimmed by 5 bases and J by 5 bases, 10 bases remained unmatched. The CDR3 region is CASSPRRTGWETQYF. CDR3 nucleotide sequence: TGTGCCAGCAGCCCCCGGAGGACAGGGTGGGAGACCCAGTACTTC.

In this sample, this clonotype turned up a few times. V gene TRBV12-3 or TRBV12-4 combines with J gene TRBJ1-1; D is ambiguous. V gave up 7 bases and J gave up 0 bases, with 9 bases separating them. The CDR3 consists of 13 residues. CDR3 protein: CASITAVNTEAFF. The CDR3 DNA follows: TGTGCCAGCATCACAGCTGTGAACACTGAAGCTTTCTTT.

The J gene is TRBJ1-1, the V gene TRBV12-3 or TRBV12-4; D is possibly TRBD1 (5 bases). Trimming removed 3 bases at V and 5 bases at J, with 13 bases between. The CDR3 loop spans 14 amino acids. The CDR3 DNA sequence: TGTGCCAGCAGTTTCGAGGGGTGGGAAACTGAAGCTTTCTTT. As protein: CASSFEGWETEAFF.

The sample holds a few counts of this clonotype. The genes are TRBV15 and TRBJ2-1; D is unresolved. Between the trimmed V and J ends, which lost 3 bases and 9 bases, there was a span of 15 bases. Germline V gene sequence: CDR1 LNHNV, CDR2 YYDKDF (reference sequence). There are 14 residues in the CDR3. The CDR3 nucleotides read TGTGCCACCAGCAGTCGTTATCTCGGCGGTGAGCAGTTCTTC. Amino acids: CATSSRYLGGEQFF. The complete variable domain, with remaining parts taken from reference TRBV15 and TRBJ2-1, reads DAMVIQNPRYQVTQFGKPVTLSCSQTLNHNVMYWYQQKSSQAPKLLFHYYDKDFNNEADTPDNFQSRRPNTSFCFLDIRSPGLGDTAMYLCATSSRYLGGEQFFGPGTRLTVL.

The chain is built from TRBV20-1 and TRBJ2-5, with 7 bases fitting TRBD2. Looked up from germline, CDR1 is DFQATT and CDR2 is SNEGSKA (reference sequence). CDR3 length: 15 residues. Trimming at V came to 3 bases and at J to 4 bases, leaving 11 bases not matched to a gene. The CDR3: CSARWSGGAVETQYF. The CDR3 DNA sequence: TGCAGTGCTAGGTGGTCGGGGGGAGCAGTAGAGACCCAGTACTTC.

The CDR3 region is CASSLIFRTVSGDTQYF. The CDR3 nucleotides are TGTGCCAGCAGCCTTATCTTTAGGACAGTTAGCGGAGATACGCAGTATTTT. The V call is TRBV7-2, the J call TRBJ2-3, with D perhaps being TRBD1 or TRBD2 (6 bases each). Trimming took off 5 bases at V and 5 bases at J, with 23 bases between the two ends. The CDR3 is 17 residues long. Germline V gene sequence: CDR1 SGHTA, CDR2 FQGNSA.

The CDR3 reads CASSYDRVPETQYF. The CDR3 region has the DNA TGTGCCAGCAGTTACGACAGGGTGCCCGAGACCCAGTACTTC. The chain is built from TRBV6-5 and TRBJ2-5; 7 positions agree with TRBD1. Germline V gene lookup returns CDR1 MNHEY and CDR2 SVGAGI. The CDR3 length is 14 residues. V gave up 2 bases and J gave up 5 bases; unmatched junction bases: 5.

The rearrangement joins TRBV4-2 to TRBJ1-4; D is ambiguous. The CDR3 runs to 12 residues. CDR1 is LGHNA and CDR2 is YNFKEQ in the germline V gene. V dropped 1 base and J dropped 7 bases, with 4 bases sitting between them. This chain's CDR3 is CASSQVVEKLFF. DNA for the CDR3: TGTGCCAGCAGCCAAGTCGTTGAAAAACTGTTTTTT.

The table lists this clonotype with a few counts. DNA of the CDR3: TGTGCCAGCAGAAGGGGGGATACGGGAAGCCTAGATACGCAGTATTTT. It specifies CASRRGDTGSLDTQYF. V is TRBV12-3 or TRBV12-4 and J is TRBJ2-3; either TRBD1 or TRBD2 may supply D (6 bases each). V dropped 6 bases and J dropped 5 bases, with 21 bases sitting between them. The CDR3 consists of 16 residues.

This clonotype appeared a few times. The CDR3 nucleotides are TGTGCCAGCAGTATACAGGGTGGAGAGCAGTTCTTC. It is translated as CASSIQGGEQFF. The rearrangement uses TRBV6-4 and TRBJ2-1; a weak D match, TRBD1 (6 bases). V shed 5 bases and J shed 10 bases, with 12 bases lying between them. The CDR3 contains 12 residues. The germline V gene has CDR1 MRHNA and CDR2 SNTAGT.

This clonotype was detected a few times. The rearrangement joins TRBV3-1 to TRBJ2-4, with TRBD2 as a possible D gene (5 bases). Trimming cost V 0 bases and J 0 bases, with 9 bases left between them. The V gene's germline CDR1 is LGHDT and CDR2 YNNKEL (reference sequence). The CDR3 has 16 residues. CDR3 nucleotides: TGTGCCAGCAGCCAAGATTGGGGAGTAGCCAAAAACATTCAGTACTTC. This encodes CASSQDWGVAKNIQYF. Complete variable domain (other parts from reference TRBV3-1 and TRBJ2-4): DTAVSQTPKYLVTQMGNDKSIKCEQNLGHDTMYWYKQDSKKFLKIMFSYNNKELIINETVPNRFSPKSPDKAHLNLHINSLELGDSAVYFCASSQDWGVAKNIQYFGAGTRLSVL.

The V gene is TRBV29-1, the J gene TRBJ2-1, with 10 bases lining up with TRBD1. The CDR3 loop spans 15 amino acids. V trimming: 2 bases; J trimming: 7 bases; junction bases outside the gene matches: 8. Germline assignment: CDR1 SQVTM and CDR2 ANQGSEA. The CDR3 DNA sequence: TGCAGCGTTGAACTGGGGGACAGGGGTATGAATGAGCAGTTCTTC. This encodes CSVELGDRGMNEQFF.

The chain links TRBV12-3 or TRBV12-4 to TRBJ1-4; weak D call: TRBD1 (5 bases). CDR3 length: 15 residues. Trimming took off 5 bases at V and 5 bases at J, with 15 bases between the two ends. CDR3 sequence (DNA): TGTGCCAGCAGTCCAGATGGCAGGGCAAATGAAAAACTGTTTTTT. It specifies CASSPDGRANEKLFF.

This clonotype appeared a few times. The chain employs TRBV5-1 and TRBJ1-1; tentatively, D is TRBD1 (5 bases). This CDR3 has 13 amino acids. In germline, CDR1 is SGHRS, CDR2 YFSETQ. The V gene lost 3 bases and the J gene lost 4 bases, with 10 bases spanning the gap. CDR3 amino acids: CASSSTGTTEAFF. CDR3 sequence (DNA): TGCGCCAGCAGCTCTACAGGCACCACTGAAGCTTTCTTT.

This clonotype appeared many times. The rearrangement uses TRBV29-1 and TRBJ2-5, with 10 bases that match TRBD2. The germline gives CDR1 SQVTM, CDR2 ANQGSEA. J gave up 4 bases and V 4 bases, and 3 bases lay outside the gene matches. This CDR3 contains 13 residues. CDR3 residues: CSVGSSGGETQYF. The CDR3 DNA reads TGCAGCGTTGGGTCTAGCGGGGGAGAGACCCAGTACTTC. The variable domain in full, completed from reference TRBV29-1 and TRBJ2-5, reads SAVISQKPSRDICQRGTSLTIQCQVDSQVTMMFWYRQQPGQSLTLIATANQGSEATYESGFVIDKFPISRPNLTFSTLTVSNMSPEDSSIYLCSVGSSGGETQYFGPGTRLLVL.

The V gene is TRBV7-6, the J gene TRBJ2-2; the D gene is possibly TRBD2 (5 bases). The germline V and J ends were trimmed by 1 base and 1 base, with 10 bases remaining between them. The CDR3 spans 16 residues. CDR1 is SGHVS, CDR2 FNYEAQ, per germline. CDR3 protein: CASSLGARGNTGELFF. The CDR3 nucleotides are TGTGCCAGCAGCTTAGGAGCCCGGGGGAACACCGGGGAGCTGTTTTTT.

This clonotype appeared a few times. The V and J genes are TRBV7-9 and TRBJ1-3; no definite D call. V gave up 5 bases and J gave up 8 bases, with 7 bases separating them. This CDR3 contains 11 residues. Germline V CDR1 and CDR2: SEHNR, FQNEAQ (reference sequence). This CDR3 is CASSPRHTIYF. The CDR3 DNA reads as TGTGCCAGCAGCCCCCGCCACACCATATATTTT.

This clonotype was seen at least ten times. The chain links TRBV29-1 to TRBJ2-5; the D is unclear. This CDR3 spans 14 amino acids. With 5 bases removed from V and 5 bases from J, the gap between germline ends came to 18 bases. CDR1 is SQVTM, CDR2 ANQGSEA, per germline. The CDR3 reads CSVLYQLGKETQYF. In DNA form, the CDR3 reads TGCAGCGTTTTGTACCAACTGGGGAAGGAGACCCAGTACTTC.

The J gene is TRBJ2-1, the V gene TRBV3-1; 9 nucleotides agree with TRBD1. Germline V gene sequence: CDR1 LGHDT, CDR2 YNNKEL (reference sequence). V trimming: 2 bases; J trimming: 6 bases; junction bases outside the gene matches: 5. There are 15 residues in the CDR3. DNA for the CDR3: TGTGCCAGCAGCCAAAGCGGGACAGGGATCAATGAGCAGTTCTTC. Translation gives CASSQSGTGINEQFF.

V gene TRBV27 combines with J gene TRBJ2-3; D is perhaps TRBD1 (6 bases). Germline CDR1 is MNHEY and CDR2 is SMNVEV (reference sequence). The V end was cut by 1 base, the J end by 2 bases, with 13 bases between. The CDR3 covers 16 residues. The CDR3 region is CASSLLWGRTTDTQYF. CDR3 coding DNA: TGTGCCAGCAGTTTATTGTGGGGGCGTACCACAGATACGCAGTATTTT.

The V call is TRBV5-1, the J call TRBJ2-1; D not certain. Germline V lookup: CDR1 SGHRS, CDR2 YFSETQ. The CDR3 extends over 14 amino acids. V shed 1 base and J shed 5 bases, with 10 bases lying between them. Here the CDR3 reads CASSLQPENNEQFF. The CDR3 DNA is TGCGCCAGCAGCTTGCAGCCTGAAAACAATGAGCAGTTCTTC.